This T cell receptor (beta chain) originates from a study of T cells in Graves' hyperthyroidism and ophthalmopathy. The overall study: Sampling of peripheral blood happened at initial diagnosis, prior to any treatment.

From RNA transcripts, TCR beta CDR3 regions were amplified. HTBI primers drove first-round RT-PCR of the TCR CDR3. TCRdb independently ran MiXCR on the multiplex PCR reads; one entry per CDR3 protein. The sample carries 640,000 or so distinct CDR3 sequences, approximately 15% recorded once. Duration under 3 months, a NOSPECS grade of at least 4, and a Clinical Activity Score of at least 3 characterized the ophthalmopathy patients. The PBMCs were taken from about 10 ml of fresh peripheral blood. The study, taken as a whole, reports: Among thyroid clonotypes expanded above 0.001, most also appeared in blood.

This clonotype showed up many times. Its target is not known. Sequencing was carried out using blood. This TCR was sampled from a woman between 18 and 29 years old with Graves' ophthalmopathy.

This CDR3 reads CASSRLGGNTEAFF. CDR3 in DNA: TGTGCCAGCAGCCGTCTGGGCGGGAACACTGAAGCTTTCTTT. The chain joins TRBV3-1 to TRBJ1-1; D is unclear. V was cut by 4 bases and J by 1 base, with 10 bases left in between. The CDR3 is 14 amino acids. The germline CDR1 and CDR2 sequences are LGHDT and YNNKEL (reference sequence).